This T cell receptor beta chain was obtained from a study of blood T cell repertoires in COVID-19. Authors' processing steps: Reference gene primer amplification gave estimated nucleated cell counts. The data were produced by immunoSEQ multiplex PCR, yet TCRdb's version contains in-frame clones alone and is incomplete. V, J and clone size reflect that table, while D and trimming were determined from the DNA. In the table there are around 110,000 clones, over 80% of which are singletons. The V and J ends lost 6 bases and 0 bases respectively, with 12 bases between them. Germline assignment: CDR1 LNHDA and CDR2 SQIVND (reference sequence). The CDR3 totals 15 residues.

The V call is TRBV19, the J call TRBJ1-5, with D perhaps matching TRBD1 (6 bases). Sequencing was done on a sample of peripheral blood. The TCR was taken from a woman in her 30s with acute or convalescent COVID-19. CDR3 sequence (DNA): TGTGCCAGTAGCGCCCAGGGGTATAGCAATCAGCCCCAGCATTTT. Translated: CASSAQGYSNQPQHF.